A selection of T cell receptor beta chains follows, all from one sample in a study of cytomegalovirus exposure and HLA in healthy donors. Using immunoSEQ multiplex PCR, the repertoire was profiled, and TCRdb retains in-frame clones only, with some absent. The sample yields about 150,000 clones, about 80% seen once. Sequencing used PBMCs. Receptor source: a man aged 25-45 years in good health and CMV-seropositive. The CDR3 runs from the conserved cysteine through the conserved F or W. D genes are given only for firm matches. The size of a clone is reported for some rows only, either as once, few or many, or as a class for expanded clones.

V,length,size,D,J,CDR3,DNA
TRBV14,17,NA,NA,TRBJ1-2,CASSQGLGAAGEYGYTF,TGTGCCAGCAGCCAAGGTCTGGGGGCTGCGGGTGAGTATGGCTACACCTTC
TRBV6-6,14,NA,TRBD1,TRBJ1-2,CASSYSEGQAQDTF,TGTGCCAGCAGTTACTCCGAGGGACAGGCCCAAGACACCTTC
TRBV9,17,once,NA,TRBJ2-7,CASSVNGRSSAKDEQYF,TGTGCCAGCAGCGTAAATGGGAGATCTAGCGCAAAGGACGAGCAGTACTTC
TRBV27,13,NA,NA,TRBJ1-1,CASSLQGRTEAFF,TGTGCCAGCAGCTTACAGGGTCGCACTGAAGCTTTCTTT
TRBV5-1,15,NA,TRBD1,TRBJ2-1,CASSEWTGSYNEQFF,TGCGCCAGCAGCGAGTGGACAGGGAGCTACAATGAGCAGTTCTTC
TRBV10-3,15,NA,NA,TRBJ1-5,CAISKGVMDNQPQHF,TGTGCCATCAGCAAAGGGGTTATGGACAATCAGCCCCAGCATTTT
TRBV11-3,14,NA,NA,TRBJ2-1,CASSHPRERDEQFF,TGTGCCAGCAGCCACCCCCGGGAGAGAGATGAGCAGTTCTTC
TRBV5-1,13,NA,NA,TRBJ2-7,CASSSVHPYEQYF,TGCGCCAGCAGCTCTGTACACCCCTACGAGCAGTACTTC
TRBV28,13,NA,TRBD1,TRBJ1-2,CASTRQGVYGYTF,TGTGCCAGCACTCGCCAGGGGGTCTATGGCTACACCTTC
TRBV4-2,14,NA,NA,TRBJ2-7,CASSQDWRRDEQYF,TGTGCCAGCAGCCAAGATTGGCGCAGGGACGAGCAGTACTTC
TRBV13,15,once,TRBD1,TRBJ1-2,CASSLPQDRVYGYTF,TGTGCCAGCAGCCTACCCCAGGACAGGGTCTATGGCTACACCTTC
TRBV4-1,13,NA,TRBD1,TRBJ2-1,CASSRDRGNEQFF,TGCGCCAGCAGCCGGGACAGGGGAAATGAGCAGTTCTTC
TRBV29-1,15,NA,TRBD2,TRBJ2-7,CSVSTLTSGTSEQYF,TGCAGCGTCTCCACATTGACTAGCGGGACTAGCGAGCAGTACTTC
TRBV7-9,16,once,TRBD2,TRBJ2-1,CASRHRDYSYGNEQFF,TGTGCCAGCAGACACCGGGACTATTCGTATGGGAATGAGCAGTTCTTC
TRBV9,15,NA,TRBD1,TRBJ2-1,CASSVRAGGLNEQFF,TGTGCCAGCAGCGTTAGAGCAGGGGGCCTTAATGAGCAGTTCTTC
TRBV19,19,NA,TRBD2,TRBJ2-4,CASSIPLQLSGTLKNIQYF,TGTGCCAGTAGTATCCCGCTACAACTTAGCGGGACCCTTAAAAACATTCAGTACTTC
TRBV6-1,14,few,NA,TRBJ2-7,CASSESPRTYEQYF,TGTGCCAGCAGTGAATCTCCCAGGACCTACGAGCAGTACTTC
TRBV5-1,17,NA,NA,TRBJ1-2,CASSLAPTPGGNYGYTF,TGCGCCAGCAGCTTGGCTCCTACTCCCGGAGGCAACTATGGCTACACCTTC
TRBV18,15,few,NA,TRBJ1-5,CASSSQGSGNQPQHF,TGTGCCAGCTCATCCCAGGGAAGTGGCAATCAGCCCCAGCATTTT
TRBV4-2,15,few,TRBD1,TRBJ2-2,CASSRDRGEFGELFF,TGTGCCAGCAGCCGGGACAGGGGAGAATTCGGGGAGCTGTTTTTT
TRBV29-1,13,few,NA,TRBJ2-5,CSVGRGTKETQYF,TGCAGCGTGGGACGCGGGACGAAAGAGACCCAGTACTTC
TRBV9,15,NA,NA,TRBJ2-3,CASSVELAGRDTQYF,TGTGCCAGCAGCGTAGAACTAGCCGGCAGAGATACGCAGTATTTT
TRBV7-8,15,few,NA,TRBJ1-3,CASSLDTRTGNTIYF,TGTGCCAGCAGCTTAGATACTCGAACTGGAAACACCATATATTTT
TRBV19,14,NA,TRBD2,TRBJ2-1,CASSILAGDNEQFF,TGTGCCAGTAGTATATTAGCGGGTGACAATGAGCAGTTCTTC
TRBV6-5,13,NA,NA,TRBJ1-2,CASSSQTAQGPTF,TGTGCCAGCAGCAGCCAAACTGCACAGGGTCCCACCTTC
TRBV2,15,NA,TRBD1,TRBJ2-7,CASSEYGTGDYEQYF,TGTGCCAGCAGTGAATACGGGACAGGGGACTACGAGCAGTACTTC
TRBV30,13,NA,NA,TRBJ1-4,CAWSVRGREKLFF,TGTGCCTGGAGTGTTCGGGGGAGGGAAAAACTGTTTTTT
TRBV4-1,15,NA,TRBD2,TRBJ2-1,CASSQGVGTRNEQFF,TGCGCCAGCAGCCAAGGTGTAGGGACTAGAAATGAGCAGTTCTTC
TRBV6-6,12,NA,NA,TRBJ1-2,CASLTGNYGYTF,TGTGCCAGTCTCACAGGGAACTATGGCTACACCTTC
TRBV4-2,16,NA,NA,TRBJ2-2,CASSHESASNTGELFF,TGTGCCAGCAGCCACGAGAGCGCCTCGAACACCGGGGAGCTGTTTTTT
TRBV28,13,NA,TRBD1,TRBJ2-5,CASRTDRVETQYF,TGTGCCAGCAGAACGGACAGGGTTGAGACCCAGTACTTC
TRBV28,14,NA,NA,TRBJ2-2,CASRGPGDAGELFF,TGTGCCAGCAGGGGGCCAGGGGACGCCGGGGAGCTGTTTTTT
TRBV7-3,15,NA,TRBD2,TRBJ2-3,CASSLLGLATDTQYF,TGTGCCAGCAGCTTACTCGGACTAGCGACAGATACGCAGTATTTT
TRBV28,14,NA,TRBD2,TRBJ2-2,CASSLLAGTGELFF,TGTGCCAGCAGTTTATTAGCGGGAACGGGGGAGCTGTTTTTT
TRBV5-1,15,NA,TRBD2,TRBJ2-3,CASRPTSGTEGTQYF,TGCGCCAGCAGACCGACTAGCGGGACTGAGGGTACGCAGTATTTT
TRBV5-6,12,NA,NA,TRBJ2-5,CASARAVETQYF,TGTGCCAGCGCCAGGGCAGTCGAGACCCAGTACTTC
TRBV5-4,14,NA,NA,TRBJ1-1,CASSFGTRGTEAFF,TGTGCCAGCAGCTTCGGGACACGAGGGACTGAAGCTTTCTTT
TRBV7-8,15,NA,NA,TRBJ2-1,CASSLEGGSYNEQFF,TGTGCCAGCAGCTTAGAAGGCGGTTCCTACAATGAGCAGTTCTTC
TRBV7-9,15,NA,NA,TRBJ2-3,CASSLGQTITDTQYF,TGTGCCAGCAGCTTAGGTCAGACTATCACAGATACGCAGTATTTT
TRBV4-2,17,NA,TRBD2,TRBJ2-7,CASSQSGSVPARDEQYF,TGTGCCAGCAGCCAAAGCGGGAGTGTTCCCGCCCGCGACGAGCAGTACTTC
TRBV7-2,15,NA,TRBD1,TRBJ1-1,CASSLGDRLNTEAFF,TGTGCCAGCAGCTTAGGGGACAGGCTGAACACTGAAGCTTTCTTT
TRBV9,14,once,NA,TRBJ1-2,CASRAGGTVYGYTF,TGTGCCAGCAGGGCGGGGGGGACGGTCTATGGCTACACCTTC
TRBV13,15,once,NA,TRBJ2-2,CASSLLGGDTGELFF,TGTGCCAGCAGCTTATTGGGAGGAGACACCGGGGAGCTGTTTTTT
TRBV19,13,NA,NA,TRBJ1-5,CASSMEGHQPQHF,TGTGCCAGTAGTATGGAGGGCCATCAGCCCCAGCATTTT
TRBV5-6,15,NA,NA,TRBJ2-7,CASSLGRAGTYEQYF,TGTGCCAGCAGCTTGGGGCGTGCGGGGACCTACGAGCAGTACTTC
TRBV10-3,14,NA,TRBD2,TRBJ2-5,CATSSGGLQETQYF,TGTGCCACCTCTAGCGGGGGCCTTCAAGAGACCCAGTACTTC